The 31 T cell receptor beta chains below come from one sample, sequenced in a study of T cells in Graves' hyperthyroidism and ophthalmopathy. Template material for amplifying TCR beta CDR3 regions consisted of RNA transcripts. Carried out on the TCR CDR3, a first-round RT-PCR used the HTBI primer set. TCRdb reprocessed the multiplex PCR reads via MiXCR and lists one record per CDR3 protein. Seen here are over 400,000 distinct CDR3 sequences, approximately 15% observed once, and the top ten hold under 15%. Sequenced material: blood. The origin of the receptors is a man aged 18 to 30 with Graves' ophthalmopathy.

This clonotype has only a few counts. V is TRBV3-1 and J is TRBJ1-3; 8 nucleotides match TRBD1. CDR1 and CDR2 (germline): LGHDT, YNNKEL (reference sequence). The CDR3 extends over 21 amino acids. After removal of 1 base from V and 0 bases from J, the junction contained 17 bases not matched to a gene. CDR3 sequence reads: CASSQGYSGTGEGLSGNTIYF. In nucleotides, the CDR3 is TGTGCCAGCAGCCAAGGGTATTCGGGGACAGGCGAAGGGCTCTCTGGAAACACCATATATTTT.

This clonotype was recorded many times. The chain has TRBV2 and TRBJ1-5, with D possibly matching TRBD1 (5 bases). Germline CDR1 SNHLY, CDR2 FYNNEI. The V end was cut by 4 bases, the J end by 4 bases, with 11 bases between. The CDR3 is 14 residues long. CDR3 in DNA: TGTGCCAGCAGTGTCTGGACACCGAATCAGCCCCAGCATTTT. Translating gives CASSVWTPNQPQHF.

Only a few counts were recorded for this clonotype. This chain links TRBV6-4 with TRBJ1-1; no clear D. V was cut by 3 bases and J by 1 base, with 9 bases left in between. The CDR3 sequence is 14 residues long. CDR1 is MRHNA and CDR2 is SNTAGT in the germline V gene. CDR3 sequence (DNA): TGTGCCAGCAGTGAGGGAGGGCCGAACACTGAAGCTTTCTTT. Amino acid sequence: CASSEGGPNTEAFF.

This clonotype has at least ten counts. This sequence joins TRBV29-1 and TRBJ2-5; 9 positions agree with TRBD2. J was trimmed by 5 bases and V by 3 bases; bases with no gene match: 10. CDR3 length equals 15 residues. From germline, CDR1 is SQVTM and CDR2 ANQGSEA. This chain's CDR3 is CSVDLGSGSRETQYF. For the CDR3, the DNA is TGCAGCGTTGATCTTGGTAGCGGGAGCCGTGAGACCCAGTACTTC.

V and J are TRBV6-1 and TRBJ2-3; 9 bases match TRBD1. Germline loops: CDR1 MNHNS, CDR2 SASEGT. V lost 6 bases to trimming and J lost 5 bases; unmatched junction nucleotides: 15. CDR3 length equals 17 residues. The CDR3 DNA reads TGTGCCAGCAGAAGAGGGATACAGGGGGCGCCGGGAGATACGCAGTATTTT. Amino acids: CASRRGIQGAPGDTQYF.

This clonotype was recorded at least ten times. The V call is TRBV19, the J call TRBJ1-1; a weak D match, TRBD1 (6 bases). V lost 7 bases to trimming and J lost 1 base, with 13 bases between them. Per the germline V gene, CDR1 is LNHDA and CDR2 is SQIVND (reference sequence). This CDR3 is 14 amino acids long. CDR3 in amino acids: CASNIRGANTEAFF. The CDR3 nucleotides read TGTGCCAGTAATATCAGGGGTGCGAACACTGAAGCTTTCTTT.

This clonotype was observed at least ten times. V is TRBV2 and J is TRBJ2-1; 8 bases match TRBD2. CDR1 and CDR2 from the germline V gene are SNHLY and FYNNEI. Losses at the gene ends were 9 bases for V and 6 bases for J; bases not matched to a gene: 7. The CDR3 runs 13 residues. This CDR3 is CARGLAGSNEQFF. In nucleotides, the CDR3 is TGTGCCAGGGGGCTAGCGGGCAGCAATGAGCAGTTCTTC.

The CDR3 loop reads CATSRSGLTHNEQFF. In DNA, the CDR3 is TGTGCCACCAGCAGATCGGGACTCACTCACAATGAGCAGTTCTTC. The V call is TRBV15, the J call TRBJ2-1; possible D gene TRBD2, 6 bases. V lost 2 bases, J lost 5 bases, and 13 bases lay in between. The CDR3 sequence is 15 residues long. CDR1 LNHNV and CDR2 YYDKDF come from the germline V gene (reference sequence).

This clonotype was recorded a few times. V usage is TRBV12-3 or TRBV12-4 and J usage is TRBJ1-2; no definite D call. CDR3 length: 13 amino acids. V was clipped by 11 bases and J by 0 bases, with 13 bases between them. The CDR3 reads CAVDIASNYGYTF. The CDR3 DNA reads TGTGCCGTTGACATCGCCTCTAACTATGGCTACACCTTC.

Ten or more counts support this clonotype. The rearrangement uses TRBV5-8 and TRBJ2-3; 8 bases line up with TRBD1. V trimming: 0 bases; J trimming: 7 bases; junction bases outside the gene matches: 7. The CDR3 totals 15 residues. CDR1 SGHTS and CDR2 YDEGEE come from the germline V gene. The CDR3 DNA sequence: TGTGCCAGCAGCTTGGGTAGGACAGGGCTCAATACGCAGTATTTT. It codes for CASSLGRTGLNTQYF.

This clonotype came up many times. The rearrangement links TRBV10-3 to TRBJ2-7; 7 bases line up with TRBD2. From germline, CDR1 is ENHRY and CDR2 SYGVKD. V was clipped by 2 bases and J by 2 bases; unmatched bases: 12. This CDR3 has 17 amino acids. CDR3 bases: TGTGCCATCAGTGAGCGGAGGAGTAGGAGCGGGACCTACGAGCAGTACTTC. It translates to CAISERRSRSGTYEQYF.

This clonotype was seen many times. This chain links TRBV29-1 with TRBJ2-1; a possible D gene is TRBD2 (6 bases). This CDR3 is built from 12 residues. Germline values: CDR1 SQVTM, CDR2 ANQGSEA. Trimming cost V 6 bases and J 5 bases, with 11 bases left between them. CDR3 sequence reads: CSVGTGNNEQFF. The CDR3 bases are TGCAGCGTCGGGACTGGAAACAATGAGCAGTTCTTC.

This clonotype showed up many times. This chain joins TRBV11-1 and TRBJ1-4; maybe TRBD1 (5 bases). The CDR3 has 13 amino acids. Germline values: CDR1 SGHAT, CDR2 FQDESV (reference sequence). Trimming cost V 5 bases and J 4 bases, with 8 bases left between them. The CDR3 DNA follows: TGTGCCAGCAGCCGTGGACATAATGAAAAACTGTTTTTT. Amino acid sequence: CASSRGHNEKLFF.

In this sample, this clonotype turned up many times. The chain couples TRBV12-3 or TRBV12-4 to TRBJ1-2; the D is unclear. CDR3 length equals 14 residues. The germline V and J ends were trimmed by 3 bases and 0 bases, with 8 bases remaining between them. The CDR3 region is CASSFGSANYGYTF. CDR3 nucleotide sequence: TGTGCCAGCAGTTTCGGTTCGGCTAACTATGGCTACACCTTC.

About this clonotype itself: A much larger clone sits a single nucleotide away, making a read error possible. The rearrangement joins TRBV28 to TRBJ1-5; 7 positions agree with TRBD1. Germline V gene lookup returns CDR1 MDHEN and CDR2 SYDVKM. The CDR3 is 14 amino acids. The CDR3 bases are TGTTCCAGCAGTTCACATCAGGGGGATCAGCCCCAGCATTTT. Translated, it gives CSSSSHQGDQPQHF.

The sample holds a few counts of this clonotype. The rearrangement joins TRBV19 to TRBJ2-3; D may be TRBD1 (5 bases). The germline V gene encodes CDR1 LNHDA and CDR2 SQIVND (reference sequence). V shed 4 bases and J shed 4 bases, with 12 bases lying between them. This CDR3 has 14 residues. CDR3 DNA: TGTGCCAGTAGTAGAACAGGCCGACCAGATACGCAGTATTTT. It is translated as CASSRTGRPDTQYF.

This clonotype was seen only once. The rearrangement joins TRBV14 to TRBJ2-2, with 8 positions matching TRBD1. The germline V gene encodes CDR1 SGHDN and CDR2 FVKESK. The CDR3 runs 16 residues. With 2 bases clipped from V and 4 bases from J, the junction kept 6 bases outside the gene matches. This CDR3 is CASSQLGQGGTGELFF. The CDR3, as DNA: TGTGCCAGCAGCCAACTTGGACAGGGTGGCACCGGGGAGCTGTTTTTT.

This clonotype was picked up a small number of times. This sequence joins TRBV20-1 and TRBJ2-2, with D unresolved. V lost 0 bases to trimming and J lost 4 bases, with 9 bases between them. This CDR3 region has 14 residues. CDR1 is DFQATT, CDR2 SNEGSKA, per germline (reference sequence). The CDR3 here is CSARDRFRTGELFF. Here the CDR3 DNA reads TGCAGTGCTAGAGACAGGTTCCGCACCGGGGAGCTGTTTTTT.

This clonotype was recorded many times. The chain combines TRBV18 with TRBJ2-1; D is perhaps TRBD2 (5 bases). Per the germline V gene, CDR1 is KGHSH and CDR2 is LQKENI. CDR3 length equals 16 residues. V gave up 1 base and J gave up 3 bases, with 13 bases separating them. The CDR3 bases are TGTGCCAGCTCACCACATCCGGGAAGGAGCTACAATGAGCAGTTCTTC. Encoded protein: CASSPHPGRSYNEQFF.

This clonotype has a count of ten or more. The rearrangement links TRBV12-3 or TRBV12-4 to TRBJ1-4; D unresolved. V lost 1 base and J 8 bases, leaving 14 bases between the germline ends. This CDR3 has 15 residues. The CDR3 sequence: CASSLGLGEGEKLFF. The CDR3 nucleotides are TGTGCCAGCAGTTTAGGCCTTGGGGAAGGGGAAAAACTGTTTTTT.

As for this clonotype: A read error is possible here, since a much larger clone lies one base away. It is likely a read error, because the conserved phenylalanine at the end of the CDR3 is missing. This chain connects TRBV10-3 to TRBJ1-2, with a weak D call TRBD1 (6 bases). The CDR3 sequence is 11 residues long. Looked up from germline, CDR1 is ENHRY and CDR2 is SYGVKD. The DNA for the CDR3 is TGTGTCATCATGGGGGGCGATGGCTACACCCTC. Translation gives CVIMGGDGYTL.

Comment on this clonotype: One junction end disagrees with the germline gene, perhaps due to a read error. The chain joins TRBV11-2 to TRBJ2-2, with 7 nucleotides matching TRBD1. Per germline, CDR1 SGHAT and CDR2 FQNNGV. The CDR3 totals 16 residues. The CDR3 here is CASSQDPLRGTGELFF. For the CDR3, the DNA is TGCGCCAGCAGCCAAGATCCGCTCAGGGGGACCGGGGAGCTGTTTTTT. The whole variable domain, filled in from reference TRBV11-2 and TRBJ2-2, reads EAGVAQSPRYKIIEKRQSVAFWCNPISGHATLYWYQQILGQGPKLLIQFQNNGVVDDSQLPKDRFSAERLKGVDSTLKIQPAKLEDSAVYLCASSQDPLRGTGELFFGEGSRLTVL.

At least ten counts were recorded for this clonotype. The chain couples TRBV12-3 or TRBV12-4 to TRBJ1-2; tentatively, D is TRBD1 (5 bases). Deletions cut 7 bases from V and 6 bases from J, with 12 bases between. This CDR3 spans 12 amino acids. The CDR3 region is CASNSGGDGYTF. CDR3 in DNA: TGTGCCAGCAACTCGGGGGGGGATGGCTACACCTTC.

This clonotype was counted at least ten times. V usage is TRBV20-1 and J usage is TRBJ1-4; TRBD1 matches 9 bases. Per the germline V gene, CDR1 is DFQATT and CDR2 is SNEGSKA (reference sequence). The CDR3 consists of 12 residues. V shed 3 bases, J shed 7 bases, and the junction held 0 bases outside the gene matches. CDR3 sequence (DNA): TGCAGTGCTAGGGACAGGGGTGAAAAACTGTTTTTT. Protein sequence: CSARDRGEKLFF.

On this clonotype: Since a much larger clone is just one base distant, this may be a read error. The CDR3 DNA follows: TGTGTCAGCCGCGGTGGTTACGAAAAACTGTTTTTT. This gives the protein CVSRGGYEKLFF. V is TRBV12-3 or TRBV12-4 and J is TRBJ1-4; D call uncertain. This CDR3 spans 12 amino acids.

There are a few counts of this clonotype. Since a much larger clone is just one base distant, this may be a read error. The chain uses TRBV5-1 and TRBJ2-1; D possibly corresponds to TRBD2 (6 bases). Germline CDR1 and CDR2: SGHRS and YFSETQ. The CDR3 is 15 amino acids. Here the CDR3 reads CASGLGGRTYNEQFF. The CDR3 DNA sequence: TGCGCCAGCGGCTTGGGAGGTAGGACTTACAATGAGCAGTTCTTC.

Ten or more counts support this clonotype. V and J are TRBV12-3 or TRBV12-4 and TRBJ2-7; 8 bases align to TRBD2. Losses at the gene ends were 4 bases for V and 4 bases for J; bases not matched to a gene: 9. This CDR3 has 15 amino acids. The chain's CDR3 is CASSYAGTREYEQYF. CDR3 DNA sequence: TGTGCCAGCAGTTACGCCGGGACTAGGGAATACGAGCAGTACTTC.

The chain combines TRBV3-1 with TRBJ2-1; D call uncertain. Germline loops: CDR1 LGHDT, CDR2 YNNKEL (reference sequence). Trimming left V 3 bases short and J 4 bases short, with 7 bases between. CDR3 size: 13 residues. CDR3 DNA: TGTGCCAGCAGCCAGGCGGTTTACAATGAGCAGTTCTTC. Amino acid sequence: CASSQAVYNEQFF.

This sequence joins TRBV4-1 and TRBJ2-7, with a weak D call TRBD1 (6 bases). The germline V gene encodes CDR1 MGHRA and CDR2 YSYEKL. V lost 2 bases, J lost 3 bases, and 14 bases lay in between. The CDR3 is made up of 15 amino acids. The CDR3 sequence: CASSQITGLNYEQYF. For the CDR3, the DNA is TGCGCCAGCAGCCAAATTACAGGGCTAAACTACGAGCAGTACTTC.

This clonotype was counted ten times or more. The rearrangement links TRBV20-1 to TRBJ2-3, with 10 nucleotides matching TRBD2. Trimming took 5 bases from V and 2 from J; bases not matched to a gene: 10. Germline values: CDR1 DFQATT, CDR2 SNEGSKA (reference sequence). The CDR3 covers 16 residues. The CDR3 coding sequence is TGCAGTGCTGATTATCCTAGCGGGGGCTTCACAGATACGCAGTATTTT. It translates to CSADYPSGGFTDTQYF.

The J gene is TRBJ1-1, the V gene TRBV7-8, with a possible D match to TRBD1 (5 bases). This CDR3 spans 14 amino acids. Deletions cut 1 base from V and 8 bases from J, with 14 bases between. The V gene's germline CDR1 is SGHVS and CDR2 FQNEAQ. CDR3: CASSLESIEGEAFF. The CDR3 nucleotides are TGTGCCAGCAGCTTAGAGTCCATCGAGGGGGAAGCTTTCTTT.